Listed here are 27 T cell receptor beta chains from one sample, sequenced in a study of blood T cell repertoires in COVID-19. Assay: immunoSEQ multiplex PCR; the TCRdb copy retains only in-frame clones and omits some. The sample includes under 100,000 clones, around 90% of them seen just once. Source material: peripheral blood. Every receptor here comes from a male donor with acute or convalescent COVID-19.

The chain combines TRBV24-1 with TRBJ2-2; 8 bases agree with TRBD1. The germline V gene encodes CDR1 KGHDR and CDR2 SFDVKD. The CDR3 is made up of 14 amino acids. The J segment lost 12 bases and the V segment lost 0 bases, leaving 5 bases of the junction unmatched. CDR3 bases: TGTGCCACCAGTGATTTGACTGACAGGGGAAAGCTGTTTTTT. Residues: CATSDLTDRGKLFF.

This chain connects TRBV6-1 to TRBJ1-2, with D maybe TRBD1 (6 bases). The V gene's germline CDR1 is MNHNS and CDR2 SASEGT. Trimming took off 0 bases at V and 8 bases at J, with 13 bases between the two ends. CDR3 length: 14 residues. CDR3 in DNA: TGTGCCAGCAGTGAAGCCACGGACAGTCGGGGCTACACCTTC. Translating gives CASSEATDSRGYTF.

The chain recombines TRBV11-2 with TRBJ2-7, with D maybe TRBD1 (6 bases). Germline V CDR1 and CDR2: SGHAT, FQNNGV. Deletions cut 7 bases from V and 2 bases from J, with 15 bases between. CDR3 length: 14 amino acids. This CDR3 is CASTGTHPAYEQYF. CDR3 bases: TGTGCCAGCACCGGGACACACCCAGCCTACGAGCAGTACTTC.

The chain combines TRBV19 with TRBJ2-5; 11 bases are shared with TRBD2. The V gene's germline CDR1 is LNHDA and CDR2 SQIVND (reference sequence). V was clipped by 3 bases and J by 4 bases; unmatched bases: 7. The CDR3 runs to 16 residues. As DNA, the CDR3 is TGTGCCAGTAGTATGGGGCTAGCGGGGGGCAGAGAGACCCAGTACTTC. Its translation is CASSMGLAGGRETQYF.

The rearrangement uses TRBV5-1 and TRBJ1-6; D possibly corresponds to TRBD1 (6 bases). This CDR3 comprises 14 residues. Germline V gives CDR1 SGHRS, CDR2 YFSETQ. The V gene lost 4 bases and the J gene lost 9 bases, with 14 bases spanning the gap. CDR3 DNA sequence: TGCGCCAGCAGCACAGGGCAGGGGTTTTCACCCCTCCACTTT. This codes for CASSTGQGFSPLHF.

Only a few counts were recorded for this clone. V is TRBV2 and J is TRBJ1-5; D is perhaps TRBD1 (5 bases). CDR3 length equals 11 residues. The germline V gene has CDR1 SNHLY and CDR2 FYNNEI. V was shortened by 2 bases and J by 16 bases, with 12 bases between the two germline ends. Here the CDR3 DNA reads TGTGCCAGCAGTGAAAGACAGCTCATCCATTTT. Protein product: CASSERQLIHF.

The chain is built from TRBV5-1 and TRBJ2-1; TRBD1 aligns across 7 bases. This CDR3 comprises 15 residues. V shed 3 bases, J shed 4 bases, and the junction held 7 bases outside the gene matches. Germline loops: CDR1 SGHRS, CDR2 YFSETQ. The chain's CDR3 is CASSSTGTAYNEQFF. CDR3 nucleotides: TGCGCCAGCAGCTCAACCGGGACAGCTTACAATGAGCAGTTCTTC.

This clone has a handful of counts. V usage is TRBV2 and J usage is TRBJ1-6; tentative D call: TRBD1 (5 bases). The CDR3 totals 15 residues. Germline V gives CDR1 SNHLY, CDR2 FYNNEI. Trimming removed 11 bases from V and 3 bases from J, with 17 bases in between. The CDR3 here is CAGRAGGSYNSPLHF. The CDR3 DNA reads TGTGCCGGACGAGCGGGGGGGAGCTATAATTCACCCCTCCACTTT.

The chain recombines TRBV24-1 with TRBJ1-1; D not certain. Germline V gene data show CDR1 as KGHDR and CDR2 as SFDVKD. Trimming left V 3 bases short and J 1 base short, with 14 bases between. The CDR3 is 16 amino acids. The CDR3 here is CATSDSGGGRNTEAFF. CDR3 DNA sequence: TGTGCCACCAGTGATAGCGGCGGCGGCCGGAACACTGAAGCTTTCTTT.

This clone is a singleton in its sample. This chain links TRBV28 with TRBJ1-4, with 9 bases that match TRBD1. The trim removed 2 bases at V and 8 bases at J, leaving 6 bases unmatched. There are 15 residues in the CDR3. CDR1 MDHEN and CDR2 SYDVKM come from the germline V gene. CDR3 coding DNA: TGTGCCAGCAGTTTACGGACAGGGGTGAGGGAAAAACTGTTTTTT. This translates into CASSLRTGVREKLFF.

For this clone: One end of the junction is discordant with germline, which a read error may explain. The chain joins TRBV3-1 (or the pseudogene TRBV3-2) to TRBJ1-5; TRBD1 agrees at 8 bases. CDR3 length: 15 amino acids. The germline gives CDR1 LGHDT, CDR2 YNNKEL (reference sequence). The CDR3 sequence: CASNQDLAGGRPQHF. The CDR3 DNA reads TGTGCCAGCAACCAAGATCTGGCAGGGGGCCGGCCCCAGCATTTT.

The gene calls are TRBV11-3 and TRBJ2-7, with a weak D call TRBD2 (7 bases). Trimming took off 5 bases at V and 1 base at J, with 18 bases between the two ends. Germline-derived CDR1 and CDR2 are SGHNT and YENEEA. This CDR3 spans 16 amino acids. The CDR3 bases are TGTGCCAGCAGCCGGCCGGGGCGGGGGCCTTCCTACGAGCAGTACTTC. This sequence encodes CASSRPGRGPSYEQYF.

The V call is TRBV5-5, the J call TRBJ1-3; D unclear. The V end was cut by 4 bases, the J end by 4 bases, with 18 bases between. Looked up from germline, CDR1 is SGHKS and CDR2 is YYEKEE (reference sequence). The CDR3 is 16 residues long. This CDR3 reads CASSPGGPSRGNTIYF. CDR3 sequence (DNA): TGTGCCAGCAGCCCGGGAGGCCCTTCACGGGGAAACACCATATATTTT.

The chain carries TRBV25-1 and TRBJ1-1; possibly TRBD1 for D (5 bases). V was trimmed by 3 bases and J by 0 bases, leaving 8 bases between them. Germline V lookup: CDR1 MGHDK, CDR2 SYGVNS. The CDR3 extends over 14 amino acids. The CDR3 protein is CASSDPGLNTEAFF. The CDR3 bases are TGTGCCAGCAGTGACCCAGGGCTGAACACTGAAGCTTTCTTT.

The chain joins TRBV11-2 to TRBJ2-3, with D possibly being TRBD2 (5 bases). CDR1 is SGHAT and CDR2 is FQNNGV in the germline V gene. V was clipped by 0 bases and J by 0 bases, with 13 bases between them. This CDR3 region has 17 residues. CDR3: CASSLDQATGSTDTQYF. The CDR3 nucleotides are TGTGCCAGCAGCTTAGACCAAGCGACGGGGAGCACAGATACGCAGTATTTT. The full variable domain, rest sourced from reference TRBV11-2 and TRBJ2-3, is EAGVAQSPRYKIIEKRQSVAFWCNPISGHATLYWYQQILGQGPKLLIQFQNNGVVDDSQLPKDRFSAERLKGVDSTLKIQPAKLEDSAVYLCASSLDQATGSTDTQYFGPGTRLTVL.

CDR3 in DNA: TGTGCCAGTCAGCCCGGGACAGGGGGCGTAAAACTGTTTTTT. Translated: CASQPGTGGVKLFF. The chain links TRBV2 to TRBJ1-4; 12 bases are a match to TRBD1. This CDR3 contains 14 residues. Germline CDR1 and CDR2: SNHLY and FYNNEI. Trimming removed 9 bases from V and 10 bases from J; junction bases left unmatched: 9. The full variable domain, in which reference TRBV2 and TRBJ1-4 provide the parts outside the CDR3, is EPEVTQTPSHQVTQMGQEVILRCVPISNHLYFYWYRQILGQKVEFLVSFYNNEISEKSEIFDDQFSVERPDGSNFTLKIRSTKLEDSAMYFCASQPGTGGVKLFFGSGTQLSVL.

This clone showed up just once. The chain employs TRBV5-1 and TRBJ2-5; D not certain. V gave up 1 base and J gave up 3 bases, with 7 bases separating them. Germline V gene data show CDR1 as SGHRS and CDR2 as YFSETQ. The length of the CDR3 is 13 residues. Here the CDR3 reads CASSLSLEETQYF. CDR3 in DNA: TGCGCCAGCAGCTTGAGTCTAGAAGAGACCCAGTACTTC. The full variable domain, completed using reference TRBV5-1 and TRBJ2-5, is KAGVTQTPRYLIKTRGQQVTLSCSPISGHRSVSWYQQTPGQGLQFLFEYFSETQRNKGNFPGRFSGRQFSNSRSEMNVSTLELGDSALYLCASSLSLEETQYFGPGTRLLVL.

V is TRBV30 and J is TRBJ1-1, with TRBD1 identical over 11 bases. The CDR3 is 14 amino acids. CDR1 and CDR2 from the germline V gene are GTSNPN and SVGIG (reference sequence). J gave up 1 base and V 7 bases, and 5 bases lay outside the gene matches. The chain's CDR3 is CAYRTGGRNTEAFF. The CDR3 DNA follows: TGTGCCTACCGGACAGGGGGCCGGAACACTGAAGCTTTCTTT.

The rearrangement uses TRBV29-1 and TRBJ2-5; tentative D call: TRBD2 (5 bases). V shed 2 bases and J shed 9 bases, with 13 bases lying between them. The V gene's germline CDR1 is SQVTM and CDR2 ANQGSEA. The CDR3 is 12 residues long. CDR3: CSVESGPGAQYF. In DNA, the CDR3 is TGCAGCGTTGAAAGCGGCCCCGGGGCCCAGTACTTC.

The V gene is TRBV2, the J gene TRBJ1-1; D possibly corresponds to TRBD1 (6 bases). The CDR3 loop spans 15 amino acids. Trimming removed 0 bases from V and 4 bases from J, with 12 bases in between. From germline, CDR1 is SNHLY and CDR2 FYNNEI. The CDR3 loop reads CASSEAVGAGTEAFF. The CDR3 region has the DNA TGTGCCAGCAGTGAAGCGGTGGGGGCAGGCACTGAAGCTTTCTTT.

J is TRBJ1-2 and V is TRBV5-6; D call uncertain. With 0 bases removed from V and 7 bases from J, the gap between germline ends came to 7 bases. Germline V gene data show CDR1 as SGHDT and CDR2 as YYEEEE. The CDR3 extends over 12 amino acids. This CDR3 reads CASSLEPGGYTF. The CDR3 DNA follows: TGTGCCAGCAGCTTGGAGCCCGGTGGCTACACCTTC.

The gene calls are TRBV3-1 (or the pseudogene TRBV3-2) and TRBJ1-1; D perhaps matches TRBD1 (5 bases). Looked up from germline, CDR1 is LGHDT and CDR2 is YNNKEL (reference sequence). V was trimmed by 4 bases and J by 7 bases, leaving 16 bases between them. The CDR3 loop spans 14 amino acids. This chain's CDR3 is CASSPGRGGIEAFF. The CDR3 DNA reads TGTGCCAGCAGCCCGGGGAGGGGCGGAATTGAAGCTTTCTTT.

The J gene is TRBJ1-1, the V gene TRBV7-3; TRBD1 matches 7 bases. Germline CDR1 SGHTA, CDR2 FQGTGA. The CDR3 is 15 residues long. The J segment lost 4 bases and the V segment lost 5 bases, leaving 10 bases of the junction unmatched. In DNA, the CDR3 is TGTGCCAGCAGCCTAGGGGGCAGGGGGTCCACTGAAGCTTTCTTT. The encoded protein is CASSLGGRGSTEAFF.

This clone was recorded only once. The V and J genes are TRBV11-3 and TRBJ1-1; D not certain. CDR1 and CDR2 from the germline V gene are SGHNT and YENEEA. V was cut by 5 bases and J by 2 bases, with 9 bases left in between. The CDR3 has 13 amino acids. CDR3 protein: CASSLASNTEAFF. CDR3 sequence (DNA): TGTGCCAGCAGCCTTGCCAGTAACACTGAAGCTTTCTTT.

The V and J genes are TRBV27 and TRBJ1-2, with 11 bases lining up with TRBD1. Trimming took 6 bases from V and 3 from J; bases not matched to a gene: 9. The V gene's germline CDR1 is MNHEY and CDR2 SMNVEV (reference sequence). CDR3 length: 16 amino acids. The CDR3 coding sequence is TGTGCCAGCAGCTTCTTTCCGGGACAGGGGGACTATGGCTACACCTTC. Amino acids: CASSFFPGQGDYGYTF.

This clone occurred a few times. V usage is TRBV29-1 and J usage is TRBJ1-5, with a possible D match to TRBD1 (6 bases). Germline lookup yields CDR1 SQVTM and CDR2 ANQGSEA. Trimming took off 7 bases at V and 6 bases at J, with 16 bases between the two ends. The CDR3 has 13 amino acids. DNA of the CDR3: TGCAGCGCCGGAGCGGGGGGGGCTCAGCCCCAGCATTTT. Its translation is CSAGAGGAQPQHF.

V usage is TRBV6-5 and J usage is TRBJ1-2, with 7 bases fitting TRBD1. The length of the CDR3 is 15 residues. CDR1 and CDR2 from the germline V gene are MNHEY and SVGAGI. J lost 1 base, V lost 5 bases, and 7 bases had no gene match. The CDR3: CASSRTGPNNYGYTF. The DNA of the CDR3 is TGTGCCAGCAGTCGGACAGGACCCAATAACTATGGCTACACCTTC.